A single sample gave rise to the 8 T cell receptor beta chains below, sequenced in a study of PD-1 blockade in classical Hodgkin lymphoma. Brentuximab vedotin exposure varied, and every patient relapsed after autologous stem cell transplantation. TCRdb keeps only in-frame clones here, not all; method: immunoSEQ multiplex PCR. Counted here are about 94,000 clones, roughly 87% occurring once; the ten biggest clones make up roughly 10%. Source: peripheral blood mononuclear cells (PBMCs), taken before the second cycle of nivolumab. The receptor source for this set is a human donor with classical Hodgkin lymphoma.

The genes are TRBV4-1 and TRBJ2-5; TRBD1 aligns across 7 bases. Germline V CDR1 and CDR2: MGHRA, YSYEKL. The CDR3 contains 14 residues. With V trimmed by 4 bases and J by 3 bases, 5 bases remained unmatched. CDR3 sequence reads: CASSPRQGKETQYF. CDR3 nucleotides: TGCGCCAGCAGCCCCCGACAGGGAAAAGAGACCCAGTACTTC.

The chain links TRBV6-6 to TRBJ1-4; D is uncertain. The V end was cut by 6 bases, the J end by 0 bases, with 8 bases between. Germline V CDR1 and CDR2: MNHNY, SVGAGI (reference sequence). This CDR3 comprises 14 residues. The CDR3 sequence is CASRSPATNEKLFF. DNA for the CDR3: TGTGCCAGCAGAAGCCCAGCAACTAATGAAAAACTGTTTTTT.

The genes are TRBV28 and TRBJ1-2; 8 nucleotides match TRBD1. The germline gives CDR1 MDHEN, CDR2 SYDVKM. The CDR3 extends over 14 amino acids. Unmatched junction bases numbered 9, after V lost 8 bases and J lost 4 bases. CDR3 sequence: CASGIPQGAYGYTF. The DNA of the CDR3 is TGTGCCAGCGGAATCCCCCAGGGGGCCTATGGCTACACCTTC.

The V gene is TRBV4-1, the J gene TRBJ2-7; D might be TRBD1 (5 bases). The CDR3 contains 16 residues. V was pared by 1 base and J by 2 bases, with 15 bases between. The V gene's germline CDR1 is MGHRA and CDR2 YSYEKL. The CDR3 DNA is TGCGCCAGCAGCCAAGTTGGGGCAGGGCGACCCTACGAGCAGTACTTC. Protein product: CASSQVGAGRPYEQYF.

The chain combines TRBV5-1 with TRBJ2-3, with D unresolved. Trimming left V 1 base short and J 2 bases short, with 8 bases between. Looked up from germline, CDR1 is SGHRS and CDR2 is YFSETQ. This CDR3 is 14 amino acids long. In DNA, the CDR3 is TGCGCCAGCAGCTTGTCCATTTACACAGATACGCAGTATTTT. The encoded protein is CASSLSIYTDTQYF.

The V and J genes are TRBV10-2 and TRBJ2-1; D call uncertain. CDR1 is WSHSY and CDR2 is SAAADI in the germline V gene. V was pared by 4 bases and J by 5 bases, with 9 bases between. The CDR3 runs 13 residues. The CDR3 sequence is CASSAGSNNEQFF. The CDR3 DNA reads TGCGCCAGCAGTGCTGGCAGTAACAATGAGCAGTTCTTC.

The chain employs TRBV18 and TRBJ2-7, with TRBD2 as a possible D gene (5 bases). V lost 5 bases to trimming and J lost 3 bases, with 8 bases between them. This CDR3 comprises 12 residues. Germline V gene sequence: CDR1 KGHSH, CDR2 LQKENI. CDR3: CASSTRDYEQYF. The CDR3 bases are TGTGCCAGCTCAACTAGGGACTACGAGCAGTACTTC.

The chain combines TRBV2 with TRBJ1-5; perhaps TRBD1 as D (6 bases). The CDR3 has 18 amino acids. The V gene lost 0 bases and the J gene lost 2 bases, with 17 bases spanning the gap. Germline CDR1 is SNHLY and CDR2 is FYNNEI. CDR3 region: CASSEAELRGGGNQPQHF. In DNA form, the CDR3 reads TGTGCCAGCAGTGAAGCAGAACTCAGGGGTGGTGGCAATCAGCCCCAGCATTTT.